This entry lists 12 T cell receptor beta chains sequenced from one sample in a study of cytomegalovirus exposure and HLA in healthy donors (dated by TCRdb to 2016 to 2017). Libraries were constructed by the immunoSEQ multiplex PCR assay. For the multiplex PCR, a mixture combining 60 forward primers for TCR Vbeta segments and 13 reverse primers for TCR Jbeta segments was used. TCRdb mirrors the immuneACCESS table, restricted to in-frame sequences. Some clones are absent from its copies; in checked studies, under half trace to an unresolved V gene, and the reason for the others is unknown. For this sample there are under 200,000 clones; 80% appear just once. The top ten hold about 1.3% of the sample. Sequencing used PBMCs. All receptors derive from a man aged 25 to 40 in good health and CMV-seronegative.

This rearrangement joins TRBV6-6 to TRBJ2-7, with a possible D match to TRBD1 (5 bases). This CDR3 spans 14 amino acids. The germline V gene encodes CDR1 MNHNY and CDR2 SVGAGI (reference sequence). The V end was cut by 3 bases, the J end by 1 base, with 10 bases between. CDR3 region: CASSYYDSSYEQYF. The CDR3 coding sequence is TGTGCCAGCAGTTATTACGACAGTTCCTACGAGCAGTACTTC.

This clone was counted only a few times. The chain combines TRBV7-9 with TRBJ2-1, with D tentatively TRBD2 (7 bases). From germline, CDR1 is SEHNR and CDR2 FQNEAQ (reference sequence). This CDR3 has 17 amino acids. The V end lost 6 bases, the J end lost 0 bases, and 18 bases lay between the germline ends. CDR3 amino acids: CASREGGGRASYNEQFF. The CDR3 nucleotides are TGTGCCAGCAGGGAAGGGGGGGGCCGGGCCTCCTACAATGAGCAGTTCTTC. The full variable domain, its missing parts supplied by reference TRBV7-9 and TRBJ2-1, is DTGVSQNPRHKITKRGQNVTFRCDPISEHNRLYWYRQTLGQGPEFLTYFQNEAQLEKSRLLSDRFSAERPKGSFSTLEIQRTEQGDSAMYLCASREGGGRASYNEQFFGPGTRLTVL.

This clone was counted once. The CDR3, as DNA: TGTGCCAGCAGCTCTCGACACACAGATACGCAGTATTTT. Translated: CASSSRHTDTQYF. The chain uses TRBV7-2 and TRBJ2-3; D uncertain. V dropped 4 bases and J dropped 2 bases, with 7 bases sitting between them. Germline assignment: CDR1 SGHTA and CDR2 FQGNSA. This CDR3 is built from 13 residues.

CDR3 sequence (DNA): TGTGCCAGCAGCCAGAAGCCTGTAGCGGGAGCGCAGTATTTT. It yields the protein CASSQKPVAGAQYF. J is TRBJ2-3 and V is TRBV6-1; 9 bases line up with TRBD2. The ends lost 6 bases at V and 10 bases at J; junction bases unmatched: 11. Germline CDR1 reads MNHNS; CDR2 reads SASEGT. This CDR3 spans 14 amino acids.

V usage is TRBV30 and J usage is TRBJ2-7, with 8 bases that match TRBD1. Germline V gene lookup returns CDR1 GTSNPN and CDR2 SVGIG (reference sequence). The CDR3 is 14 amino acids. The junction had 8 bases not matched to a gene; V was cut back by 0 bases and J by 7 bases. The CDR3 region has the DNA TGTGCCTGGAGTGTACGTGGGACAGGAGGGGAGCAGTACTTC. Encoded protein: CAWSVRGTGGEQYF.

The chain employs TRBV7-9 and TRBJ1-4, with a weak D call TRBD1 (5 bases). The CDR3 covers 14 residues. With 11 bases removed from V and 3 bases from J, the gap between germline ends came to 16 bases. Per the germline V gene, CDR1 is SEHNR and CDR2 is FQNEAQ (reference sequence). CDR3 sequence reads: CAGGVAGSNEKLFF. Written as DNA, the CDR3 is TGTGCCGGAGGGGTCGCAGGCTCTAATGAAAAACTGTTTTTT.

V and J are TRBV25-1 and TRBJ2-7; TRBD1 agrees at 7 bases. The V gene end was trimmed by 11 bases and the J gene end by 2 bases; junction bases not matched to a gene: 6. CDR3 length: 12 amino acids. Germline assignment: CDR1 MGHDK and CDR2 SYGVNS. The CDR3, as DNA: TGTGCCGTACAGGGGATCCCCTACGAGCAGTACTTC. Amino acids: CAVQGIPYEQYF.

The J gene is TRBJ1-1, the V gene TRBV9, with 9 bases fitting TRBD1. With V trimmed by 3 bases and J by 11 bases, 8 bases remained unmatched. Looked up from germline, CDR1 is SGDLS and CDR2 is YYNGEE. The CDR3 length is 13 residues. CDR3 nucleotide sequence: TGTGCCAGCAGCGGAGGGACAGGGTCCGGCGCTTTCTTT. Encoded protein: CASSGGTGSGAFF.

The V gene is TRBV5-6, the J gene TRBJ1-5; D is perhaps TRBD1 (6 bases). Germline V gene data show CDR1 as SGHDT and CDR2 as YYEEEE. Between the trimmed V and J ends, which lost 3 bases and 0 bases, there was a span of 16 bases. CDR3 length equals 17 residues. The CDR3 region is CASSSRGGDYSNQPQHF. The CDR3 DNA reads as TGTGCCAGCAGCTCCAGAGGGGGGGATTATAGCAATCAGCCCCAGCATTTT.

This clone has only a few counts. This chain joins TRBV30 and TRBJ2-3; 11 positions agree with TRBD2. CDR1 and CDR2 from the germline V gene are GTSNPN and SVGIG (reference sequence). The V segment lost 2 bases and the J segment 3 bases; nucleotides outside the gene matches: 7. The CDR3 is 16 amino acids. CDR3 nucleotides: TGTGCCTGGAGTAACCCTAGCGGGGGGCGAACAGATACGCAGTATTTT. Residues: CAWSNPSGGRTDTQYF. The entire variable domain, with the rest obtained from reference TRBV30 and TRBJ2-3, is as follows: SQTIHQWPATLVQPVGSPLSLECTVEGTSNPNLYWYRQAAGRGLQLLFYSVGIGQISSEVPQNLSASRPQDRQFILSSKKLLLSDSGFYLCAWSNPSGGRTDTQYFGPGTRLTVL.

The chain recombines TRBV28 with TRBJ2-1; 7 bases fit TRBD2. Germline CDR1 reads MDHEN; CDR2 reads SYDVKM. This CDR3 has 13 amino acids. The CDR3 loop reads CGVEVGGGYEQFF. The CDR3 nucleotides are TGTGGTGTGGAGGTGGGGGGGGGTTATGAGCAGTTCTTC.

DNA of the CDR3: TGTGCCAGCAATAGTCGGACATACACTAGCACAGATACGCAGTATTTT. This encodes CASNSRTYTSTDTQYF. The chain joins TRBV6-6 to TRBJ2-3; D may be TRBD1 (5 bases). The CDR3 totals 16 residues. The V gene's germline CDR1 is MNHNY and CDR2 SVGAGI (reference sequence). V was cut by 7 bases and J by 0 bases, with 17 bases left in between.